This TCR beta chain was sequenced in a study of blood T cell repertoires in COVID-19. Repertoires were generated with immunoSEQ multiplex PCR, while TCRdb's copy carries only in-frame clones and drops some. Of tens of thousands of clones listed, approximately 94% are singletons. V shed 2 bases and J shed 4 bases, with 7 bases lying between them. The CDR3 totals 13 residues. Germline V gene sequence: CDR1 SGHTA, CDR2 FQGTGA. This clone was counted a single time. Sequenced material: peripheral blood. This sequence was found in a man between 50 and 59 years old with COVID-19, enrolled during active disease. The genes are TRBV7-3 and TRBJ2-3; D might be TRBD1 (5 bases). The CDR3 nucleotides are TGTGCCAGCAGCTTAGACAGCGCAGATACGCAGTATTTT. Translating it yields CASSLDSADTQYF.